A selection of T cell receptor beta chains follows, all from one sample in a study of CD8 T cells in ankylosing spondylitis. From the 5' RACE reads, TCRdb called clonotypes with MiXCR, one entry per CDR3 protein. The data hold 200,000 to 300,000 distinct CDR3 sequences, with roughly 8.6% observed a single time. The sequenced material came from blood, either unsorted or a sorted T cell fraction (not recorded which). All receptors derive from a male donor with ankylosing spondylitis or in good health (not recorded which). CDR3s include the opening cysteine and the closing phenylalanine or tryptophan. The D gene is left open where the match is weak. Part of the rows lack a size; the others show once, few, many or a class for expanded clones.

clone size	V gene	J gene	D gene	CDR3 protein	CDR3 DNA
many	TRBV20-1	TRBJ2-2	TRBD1	CSARDVTGAVNGELFF	TGCAGTGCTAGAGATGTGACAGGGGCAGTGAACGGGGAGCTGTTTTTT
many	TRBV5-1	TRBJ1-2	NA	CASSDSSGYTF	TGCGCCAGCAGCGATTCAAGCGGCTACACCTTC
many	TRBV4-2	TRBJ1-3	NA	CASSQELRVSSGNTIYF	TGTGCCAGCAGCCAAGAGCTGCGCGTGAGCTCTGGAAACACCATATATTTT
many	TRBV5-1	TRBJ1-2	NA	CASSLVSGFYTF	TGCGCCAGCAGCTTGGTTTCGGGTTTCTACACCTTC
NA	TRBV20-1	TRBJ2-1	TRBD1	CSARAGQGLSHEQFF	TGCAGTGCTAGAGCGGGACAGGGTTTGTCCCATGAGCAGTTCTTC
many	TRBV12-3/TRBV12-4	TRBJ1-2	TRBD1	CASSFQTGGFIPNGYTF	TGTGCCAGCAGTTTCCAAACAGGGGGTTTCATACCCAACGGCTACACCTTC
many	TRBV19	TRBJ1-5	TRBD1	CASSILGQILPSNQPQHF	TGTGCCAGTAGTATTTTGGGACAGATATTACCTAGCAATCAGCCCCAGCATTTT
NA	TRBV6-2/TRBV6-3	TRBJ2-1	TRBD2	CASSYGLAGGEQFF	TGTGCCAGCAGTTACGGACTAGCGGGAGGAGAGCAGTTCTTC
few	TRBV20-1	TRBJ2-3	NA	CSARHRVPLAHTDTQYF	TGCAGTGCTAGACACAGAGTTCCGCTAGCCCACACAGATACGCAGTATTTT
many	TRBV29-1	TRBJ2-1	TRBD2	CSVEEDPPWREGLIEQFF	TGCAGCGTTGAAGAGGACCCCCCCTGGCGGGAGGGCCTCATCGAGCAGTTCTTC
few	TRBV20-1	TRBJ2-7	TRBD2	CCASGTSGSTRNYEQYF	TGCTGTGCTTCCGGGACTAGCGGATCCACGAGGAACTACGAGCAGTACTTC
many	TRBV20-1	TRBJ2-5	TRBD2	CSASRTSGGSQETQYF	TGCAGTGCTAGCCGGACTAGCGGGGGTTCCCAAGAGACCCAGTACTTC
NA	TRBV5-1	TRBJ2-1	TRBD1	CASSKLFTGDDEQFF	TGCGCCAGCAGCAAGCTCTTCACAGGGGACGATGAGCAGTTCTTC
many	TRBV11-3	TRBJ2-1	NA	CASSLDGGNSYNEQFF	TGTGCCAGCAGTCTGGACGGGGGAAACTCCTACAATGAGCAGTTCTTC
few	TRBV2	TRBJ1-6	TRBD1	CAGGQGRNNSPLHF	TGTGCCGGGGGACAGGGGAGAAATAATTCACCCCTCCACTTT
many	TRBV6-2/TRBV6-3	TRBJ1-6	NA	CASSLGSPLHF	TGTGCCAGCAGCTTGGGTTCACCCCTCCACTTT
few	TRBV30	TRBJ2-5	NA	CAWSTLAQETQYF	TGTGCCTGGAGTACCCTAGCCCAAGAGACCCAGTACTTC
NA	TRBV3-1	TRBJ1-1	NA	CASSQDSQVANTEAFF	TGTGCCAGCAGCCAAGATTCCCAGGTGGCGAACACTGAAGCTTTCTTT
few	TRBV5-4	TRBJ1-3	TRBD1	CASSRDRGFGNTIYF	TGTGCCAGCAGCCGGGACAGGGGATTTGGAAACACCATATATTTT
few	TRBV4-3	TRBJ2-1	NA	CASSQGISGTSEQFF	TGCGCCAGCAGCCAAGGGATTTCGGGAACTAGCGAGCAGTTCTTC
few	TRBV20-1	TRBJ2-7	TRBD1	CSATLEDGQGVREQYF	TGCAGTGCTACCCTAGAGGATGGACAGGGGGTACGCGAGCAGTACTTC
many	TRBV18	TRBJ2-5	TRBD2	CASSPRGETQYF	TGTGCCAGCTCACCGCGGGGGGAGACCCAGTACTTC
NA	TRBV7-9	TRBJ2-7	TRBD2	CASSSTSGRVYELYF	TGTGCCAGCAGCTCCACTAGCGGGAGGGTTTACGAGCTGTACTTC
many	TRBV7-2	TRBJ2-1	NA	CASSFIKGHEQFF	TGTGCCAGCAGCTTCATTAAGGGGCATGAGCAGTTCTTC
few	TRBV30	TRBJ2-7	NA	CAWTPPTGPTTYEQYF	TGTGCCTGGACTCCTCCAACAGGGCCGACAACCTACGAGCAGTACTTC
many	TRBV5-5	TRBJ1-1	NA	CASSLARGGGTEAFF	TGTGCCAGCAGCTTGGCCAGGGGCGGAGGGACTGAAGCTTTCTTT
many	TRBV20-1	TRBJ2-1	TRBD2	CSARAQGLAGYNEQFF	TGCAGTGCTAGAGCCCAAGGGCTAGCGGGGTACAATGAGCAGTTCTTC
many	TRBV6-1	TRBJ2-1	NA	CASKTGDNEQFF	TGTGCCAGCAAAACCGGGGACAATGAGCAGTTCTTC
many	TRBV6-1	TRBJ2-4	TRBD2	CASSAGGVAKNIQYF	TGTGCCAGCAGTGCCGGGGGGGTAGCCAAAAACATTCAGTACTTC
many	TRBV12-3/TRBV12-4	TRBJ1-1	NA	CASRIHGRPEAFF	TGTGCCAGCAGGATTCATGGTAGGCCTGAAGCTTTCTTT
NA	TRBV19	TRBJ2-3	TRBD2	CASRPAGWGTDTQYF	TGTGCCAGTAGACCAGCGGGATGGGGCACAGATACGCAGTATTTT
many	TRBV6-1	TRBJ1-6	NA	CASSEFQTGNSPLHF	TGTGCCAGCAGTGAATTCCAGACGGGGAATTCACCCCTCCACTTT
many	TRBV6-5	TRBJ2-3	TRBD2	CASSSAGVSTDTQYF	TGTGCCAGCAGTTCAGCGGGGGTTAGCACAGATACGCAGTATTTT
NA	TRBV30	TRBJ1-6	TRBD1	CAWSSQGGSPLHF	TGTGCCTGGAGCTCACAGGGGGGATCACCCCTCCACTTT
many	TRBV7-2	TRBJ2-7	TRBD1	CASSFLRDSPYEQYF	TGTGCCAGCAGCTTTTTAAGGGACAGTCCCTACGAGCAGTACTTC
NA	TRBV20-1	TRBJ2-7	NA	CSARGAGYYEQYF	TGCAGTGCCCGGGGGGCGGGATACTACGAGCAGTACTTC
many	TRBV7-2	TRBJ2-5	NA	CASSLGGVLETQYF	TGTGCCAGCAGCTTAGGAGGGGTTTTAGAGACCCAGTACTTC
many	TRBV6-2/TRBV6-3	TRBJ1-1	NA	CASSWEGTEAFF	TGTGCCAGCAGTTGGGAAGGAACTGAAGCTTTCTTT
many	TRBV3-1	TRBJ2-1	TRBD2	CASSQNTGGPKFF	TGTGCCAGCAGCCAAAATACGGGAGGGCCCAAGTTCTTC
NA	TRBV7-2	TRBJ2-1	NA	CASSGRVPSSYNEQFF	TGTGCCAGCAGCGGGCGGGTCCCGAGCTCCTACAATGAGCAGTTCTTC
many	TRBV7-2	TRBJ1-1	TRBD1	CASSPRDSYTEAFF	TGTGCCAGCAGCCCGCGGGACAGTTACACTGAAGCTTTCTTT
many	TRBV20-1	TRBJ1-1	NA	CSAGDLTRHTEAFF	TGCAGTGCTGGGGACCTCACCCGGCACACTGAAGCTTTCTTT
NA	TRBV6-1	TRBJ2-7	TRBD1	CASSELGGASDEQYF	TGTGCCAGCAGTGAATTAGGGGGCGCGTCGGACGAGCAGTACTTC
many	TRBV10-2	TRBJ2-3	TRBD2	CASSTGTSGSTDTQYF	TGTGCCAGCAGCACCGGGACTAGCGGAAGCACAGATACGCAGTATTTT
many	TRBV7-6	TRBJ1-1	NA	CASSLGTGSAETEAFF	TGTGCCAGCAGCCTCGGGACCGGCAGCGCTGAGACTGAAGCTTTCTTT
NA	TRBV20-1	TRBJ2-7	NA	CSATTTEGITYEQYF	TGCAGTGCTACAACTACCGAGGGGATTACCTACGAGCAGTACTTC
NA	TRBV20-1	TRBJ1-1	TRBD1	CSGNRGRSTEAFF	TGCAGCGGAAACAGGGGGCGTAGCACTGAAGCTTTCTTT
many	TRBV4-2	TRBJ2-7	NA	CASSQTQGQNYEQYF	TGTGCCAGCAGCCAAACCCAGGGACAAAACTACGAGCAGTACTTC
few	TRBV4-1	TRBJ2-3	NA	CASSQKLGSSTDTQYF	TGCGCCAGCAGCCAAAAATTAGGGTCTAGCACAGATACGCAGTATTTT
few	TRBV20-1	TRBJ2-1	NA	CSARTDRSNEQFF	TGCAGTGCTAGAACTGACAGGAGCAATGAGCAGTTCTTC
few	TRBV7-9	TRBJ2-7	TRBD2	CASSSSGRPYEQYF	TGTGCCAGCAGCTCTAGCGGGCGACCCTACGAGCAGTACTTC
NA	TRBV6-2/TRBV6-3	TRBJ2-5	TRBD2	CASSYSGLAGETQYF	TGTGCCAGCAGTTACTCGGGACTAGCTGGTGAGACCCAGTACTTC
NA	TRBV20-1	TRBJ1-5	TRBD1	CSARAAGGLDQPQHF	TGCAGTGCTAGAGCCGCAGGGGGCTTAGATCAGCCCCAGCATTTT
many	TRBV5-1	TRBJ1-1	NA	CASSVQGFTEAFF	TGCGCCAGCAGCGTGCAGGGTTTTACTGAAGCTTTCTTT
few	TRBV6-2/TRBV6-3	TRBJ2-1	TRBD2	CASSYRGTSGRIYNEQFF	TGTGCCAGCAGTTACCGGGGGACTAGCGGGAGAATTTACAATGAGCAGTTCTTC
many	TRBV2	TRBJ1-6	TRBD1	CASSEREGGRHSPLHF	TGTGCCAGCAGTGAGAGGGAAGGGGGCAGGCATTCACCCCTCCACTTT
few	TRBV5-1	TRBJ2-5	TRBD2	CASSDGIAGAPETQYF	TGCGCCAGCAGCGACGGGATAGCGGGAGCCCCAGAGACCCAGTACTTC
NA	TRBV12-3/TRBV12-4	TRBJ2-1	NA	CASSLQVHEQFF	TGTGCCAGCAGTTTGCAGGTCCATGAGCAGTTCTTC